These T cell receptor beta chains were read from a single sample in a study of Ad26.COV2.S vaccination and SARS-CoV-2 variants. Sequencing was performed with immunoSEQ multiplex PCR; in TCRdb, only in-frame clones are kept and a portion is missing. Found here are about 400,000 clones, about nine tenths of them singletons; the top ten hold over 1.5%. Material: peripheral blood, obtained in a trial of Ad26.COV2.S vaccine versus placebo. The receptors shown here come from a person aged 18 to 65 who received the Ad26.COV2.S COVID-19 vaccine or a placebo. Both conserved end residues are part of each CDR3.

V,CDR3
TRBV28,CASSPTGRGETQYF
TRBV6-5,CASSSVWPLSSYEQYF
TRBV11-2,CASSRSFETQYF
TRBV3-1/TRBV3-2,CASSQDPPSRNEKLFF
TRBV28,CASSSPTANEKLFF
TRBV30,CAWRGQLNQPQHF
TRBV3-1/TRBV3-2,CASSHGQRDSPLHF
TRBV27,CASSFSQDSYEQYF
TRBV28,CASSLSQTYNSPLHF
TRBV28,CASRYRRENEQFF
TRBV24-1,CATSDPSYGRDRETQYF
TRBV9,CASSVAPSAGQGASNNEQFF
TRBV5-5,CASSSSRQGNSPLHF
TRBV7-9,CASSLALGRAYEQYF
TRBV28,CASSFGGETQYF
TRBV5-1,CASSSGRQLSSYNEQFF
TRBV7-2,CASSLNRGGTEAFF
TRBV7-8,CASSLSAQGLNEQYF
TRBV18,CASSVKQGPPGSGANVLTF
TRBV29-1,CSARLAGGPFIF
TRBV27,CASSEEGETQYF
TRBV28,CASSSPRLYNEQFF
TRBV28,CASSLKNTEAFF
TRBV12-1,CAREDPRDSKNIQYF
TRBV7-2,CASTPAGSSQETQYF
TRBV19,CASSPGQRDGYTF
TRBV24-1,CATSDRSGRANSYNEQFF
TRBV30,CAWSPGQDTEAFF
TRBV28,CASSPPWASGTYEQYF
TRBV11-2,CASRATGTSGRAVQFF
TRBV5-4,CASSPTSGNTGELFF
TRBV4-2,CASSRERGVSSYEQYF
TRBV30,CAWSVAVGEQYF
TRBV27,CATGTANNSPLHF
TRBV9,CASSVGSGTYNEQFF
TRBV28,CASSWTGKNTEAFF